Presented here are 5 T cell receptor beta chains from one specimen sequenced in a study of T cells after somatic rescue of genetic block. Produced via immunoSEQ multiplex PCR; TCRdb's table is partial and in-frame only. The sample includes roughly 92,000 clones, 85% to 90% seen only once; the top ten take 1.5% to 2%. Sequencing was done on a sample of peripheral blood mononuclear cells (PBMCs). The receptors shown here come from a woman aged 18-30 years.

The CDR3, as DNA: TGTGCCAGCAAAACCGGGACTAGCGGGAGTTCCCGAGCCTACGAGCAGTACTTC. Residues: CASKTGTSGSSRAYEQYF. The chain recombines TRBV2 with TRBJ2-7; 14 bases line up with TRBD2. Germline CDR1 reads SNHLY; CDR2 reads FYNNEI. The CDR3 length is 18 residues. The ends lost 7 bases at V and 2 bases at J; junction bases unmatched: 13.

The chain joins TRBV5-5 to TRBJ2-1, with 11 bases matching TRBD2. Germline CDR1 and CDR2: SGHKS and YYEKEE (reference sequence). There are 17 residues in the CDR3. V lost 0 bases and J lost 3; bases outside the gene matches: 5. CDR3 DNA: TGTGCCAGCAGCTTGGAGGGACTAGCGGCGTACTACAATGAGCAGTTCTTC. It yields the protein CASSLEGLAAYYNEQFF.

The chain has TRBV4-1 and TRBJ2-7; D may correspond to TRBD1 or TRBD2 (5 bases each). Germline CDR1 reads MGHRA; CDR2 reads YSYEKL. Deletions cut 4 bases from V and 3 bases from J, with 13 bases between. The CDR3 contains 14 residues. The CDR3 is CASSPGDGGYEQYF. In DNA, the CDR3 is TGCGCCAGCAGCCCCGGGGACGGAGGCTACGAGCAGTACTTC.

The rearrangement uses TRBV6-1 and TRBJ2-7; no clear D gene. V lost 6 bases and J 3 bases, leaving 15 bases between the germline ends. The CDR3 spans 14 residues. Germline loops: CDR1 MNHNS, CDR2 SASEGT. The CDR3 protein is CASRVGGGNYEQYF. As DNA, the CDR3 is TGTGCCAGCAGGGTAGGTGGTGGAAACTACGAGCAGTACTTC.

The V and J genes are TRBV9 and TRBJ2-5; D might be TRBD2 (5 bases). With 4 bases removed from V and 4 bases from J, the gap between germline ends came to 14 bases. The CDR3 length is 14 residues. Germline V CDR1 and CDR2: SGDLS, YYNGEE. The CDR3 loop is CASSRELARETQYF. The DNA of the CDR3 is TGTGCCAGCAGCCGAGAGTTAGCGCGAGAGACCCAGTACTTC.